The rows below give T cell receptor beta chains drawn from one sample of a study of blood T cells in healthy people across ages. TCRdb processed the 5' RACE reads anew with MiXCR; each CDR3 protein has one entry. The sample carries about a million distinct CDR3 sequences, roughly half recorded once. Sequences were obtained from blood. The receptors shown here come from a woman aged 55-70 years in good health. Each CDR3 is given with its conserved first and last residue. Rows may omit the clone size; those that give it use once, few, many or a size class.

clone size: -
V gene: TRBV3-1
J gene: TRBJ2-3
CDR3 protein: CASSRPGLLTDTQYF

clone size: -
V gene: TRBV11-1
J gene: TRBJ2-6
CDR3 protein: CASSLGTVNSGANVLTF

clone size: -
V gene: TRBV3-1
J gene: TRBJ2-1
CDR3 protein: CASSRVPGSYNEQFF

clone size: few
V gene: TRBV14
J gene: TRBJ1-4
CDR3 protein: CASSQRQTNEKLFF

clone size: -
V gene: TRBV6-6
J gene: TRBJ2-1
CDR3 protein: CASRGGANNEQFF

clone size: -
V gene: TRBV15
J gene: TRBJ2-6
CDR3 protein: CATRQGAFSGVNVLTF

clone size: few
V gene: TRBV27
J gene: TRBJ2-7
CDR3 protein: CASSVDAVHYEQYF

clone size: -
V gene: TRBV5-6
J gene: TRBJ2-3
CDR3 protein: CASSLDRGREDTQYF

clone size: -
V gene: TRBV11-2
J gene: TRBJ2-7
CDR3 protein: CASSAPLGGPSSYEQYF

clone size: -
V gene: TRBV12-3/TRBV12-4
J gene: TRBJ2-4
CDR3 protein: CASSLNIQYF

clone size: few
V gene: TRBV4-1
J gene: TRBJ2-7
CDR3 protein: CASSQVGTGNYEQYF

clone size: few
V gene: TRBV29-1
J gene: TRBJ2-3
CDR3 protein: CSSNRGAGGPGDTQYF

clone size: -
V gene: TRBV11-2
J gene: TRBJ1-1
CDR3 protein: CASTVDRRNTEAFF

clone size: -
V gene: TRBV29-1
J gene: TRBJ1-1
CDR3 protein: CSIFGIGNTEAFF

clone size: few
V gene: TRBV11-1
J gene: TRBJ2-7
CDR3 protein: CASSPGTGLNSYEQYF

clone size: -
V gene: TRBV11-2
J gene: TRBJ2-7
CDR3 protein: CASHLGYYSYEQYF

clone size: -
V gene: TRBV7-2
J gene: TRBJ2-7
CDR3 protein: CACRHTGLYEQYF

clone size: many
V gene: TRBV20-1
J gene: TRBJ1-2
CDR3 protein: CSAKRTGVFGYTF

clone size: -
V gene: TRBV29-1
J gene: TRBJ1-2
CDR3 protein: CSGSSGGDYGYTF

clone size: -
V gene: TRBV28
J gene: -
CDR3 protein: CASTRYYEQYF

clone size: -
V gene: TRBV11-2
J gene: TRBJ2-3
CDR3 protein: CASRAGVLDTQYF

clone size: -
V gene: TRBV7-8
J gene: TRBJ2-7
CDR3 protein: CASSSTHSGSSYEQYF